This T cell receptor beta chain was sequenced in a study of cytomegalovirus exposure and HLA in healthy donors. CDR1 and CDR2 (germline): MDHEN, SYDVKM. The CDR3 has 17 residues. After removal of 5 bases from V and 2 bases from J, the junction contained 10 bases not matched to a gene. The PCR had 60 Vbeta and 13 Jbeta primers. TCRdb keeps only in-frame clones here, not all; method: immunoSEQ multiplex PCR. The sample carries about 190,000 clones, roughly 74% recorded once. The rearrangement links TRBV28 to TRBJ2-3, with 10 bases fitting TRBD2. This TCR derives from a woman aged 25-40 years in good health and CMV-seropositive. The sample consisted of PBMCs. The CDR3 DNA follows: TGTGCCAGCAGTCCGATGCTAGCGGGGGAAAACACAGATACGCAGTATTTT. This translates into CASSPMLAGENTDTQYF.